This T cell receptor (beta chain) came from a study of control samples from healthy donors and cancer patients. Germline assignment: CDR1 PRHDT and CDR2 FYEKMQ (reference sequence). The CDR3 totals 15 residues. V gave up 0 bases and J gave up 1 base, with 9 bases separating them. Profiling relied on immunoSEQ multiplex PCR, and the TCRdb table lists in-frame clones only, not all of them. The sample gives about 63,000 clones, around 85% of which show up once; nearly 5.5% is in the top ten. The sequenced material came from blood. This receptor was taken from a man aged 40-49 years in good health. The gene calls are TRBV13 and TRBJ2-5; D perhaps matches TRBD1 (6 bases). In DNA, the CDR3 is TGTGCCAGCAGCTTAGGGGGGGCGCCCCAAGAGACCCAGTACTTC. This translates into CASSLGGAPQETQYF.